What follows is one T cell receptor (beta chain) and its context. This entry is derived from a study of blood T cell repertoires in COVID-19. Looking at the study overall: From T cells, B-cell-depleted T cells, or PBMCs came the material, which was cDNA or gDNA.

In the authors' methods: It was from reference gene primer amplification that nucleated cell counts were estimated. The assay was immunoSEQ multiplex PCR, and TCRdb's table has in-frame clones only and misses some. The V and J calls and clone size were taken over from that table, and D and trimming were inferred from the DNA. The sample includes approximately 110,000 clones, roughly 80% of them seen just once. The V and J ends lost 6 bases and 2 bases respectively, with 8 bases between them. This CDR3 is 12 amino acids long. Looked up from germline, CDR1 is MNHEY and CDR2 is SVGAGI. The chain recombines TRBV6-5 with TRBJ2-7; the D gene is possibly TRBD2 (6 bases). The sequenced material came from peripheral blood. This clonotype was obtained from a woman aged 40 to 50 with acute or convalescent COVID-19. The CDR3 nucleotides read TGTGCCAGCAGAGGACTAACCTACGAGCAGTACTTC. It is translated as CASRGLTYEQYF.